This TCR beta chain was identified in a study of cytomegalovirus exposure and HLA in healthy donors (dated by TCRdb to the late 2010s). With regard to the full study: According to an earlier analysis of 450 to 650 of the donors, some 180 million T cells yielded roughly 110 million unique TCR beta sequences and more than 250 Gb of sequence data. An early release covering 500 to 750 HLA-typed donors comprised approximately 300 gigabases of sequencing data and tens of millions of unique TCR sequences. Among the roughly 390 genotyped donors, under 90% belonged to the genetic ancestry cluster associated with self-reported Caucasian donors. The study aimed to test whether cataloging public T cell receptors could reveal signatures of past pathogen exposure. The study profiled the T cell repertoires of 550 to 700 subjects by immunosequencing and related them to cytomegalovirus serostatus. Along with the roughly 670-subject first cohort, a separate validation cohort of more than 90 different subjects was used. The study combined high-throughput TCR immunosequencing, statistical association of individual TCRs with disease status, and machine learning to predict cytomegalovirus infection status. A later analysis re-examined previously published TCR beta repertoires from 610 or so donors and added high-resolution HLA genotyping to investigate patterns of TCR occurrence. In the later analysis, no new phenotypic data were used to find candidate immune exposures; instead, reliance was placed on TCR beta sequences and their occurrence across donors. An earlier analysis of nearly 600 of the donors applied high-throughput TCR beta sequencing to assess whether each TCR beta V gene segment acted as functional or pseudogenic. Donor age, sex, ethnicity and CMV serostatus were collected together with the repertoire data. A later genetic analysis took genome-wide SNP genotypes for about 55% of the 666 donors and used that subset as a discovery cohort. Every repertoire in the discovery cohort had been generated on one and the same sequencing platform. Class I and class II HLA loci were covered by the typing at four-digit resolution. Typing coverage differed by locus: A, B, C, DRB1 and DQB1 were typed in about 629-640 donors, DQA1 in roughly 500, DPA1 in roughly 590, and DPB1 in just under 480. About 5 DR-DQ haplotypes were handled as single units for association and clustering, since linkage in the cohort was strong. Among 300 to 500 genotyped donors of the cohort, an average of around 250,000 unique TCR beta nucleotide sequences was sequenced per donor, of which roughly 17% were non-productive. Beyond this particular receptor, the publication reports: A later genetic analysis reported fewer N-insertions in productive TCRs among donors in an Asian-associated ancestry cluster than the approximately 670-donor mean. According to a later analysis, TCR association rates differed among HLA loci, with DRB1 alleles showing the most associated TCRs and HLA-C alleles showing the fewest. A cluster of highly shared sequence variants was judged likely to represent a technical artifact of the sequencing pipeline. The study listed 164 TCR beta chains as associated with cytomegalovirus. In this cohort, only TCR beta chains were sequenced, and detectable features were limited by the absence of alpha or paired-chain data. Linkage disequilibrium might explain the correlated functional status among segregating V segments, but an unknown experimental factor could not be ruled out. The earlier analysis of almost 600 of the donors excluded approximately 17 rarely observed V segments, including chromosome 9 orphons, because counts were too low. In a later genetic analysis, a missense DCLRE1C variant was associated with V-gene and J-gene trimming of TCR beta chains, and the association was replicated in an independent cohort. In a later analysis, most CMV-associated TCR beta chains were found to appear HLA-restricted, with HLA associations seemingly driven largely by CMV exposure. The classifier was reported to diagnose cytomegalovirus status with high specificity and sensitivity in both the original and validation cohorts. A later analysis found that HLA-associated TCR beta chains were more clonally expanded and had lower generation probabilities than equally common non-associated chains. Presence/absence analyses assumed roughly uniform sequencing depth across donors, an assumption that may not hold. For the cohort, immune exposure information was limited to CMV serostatus. Across donors, most TCR sequences were observed very rarely, whereas some public TCRs were present in many individuals. Because the 87-base-pair reads could not distinguish some IMGT-functional V segments, including TRBV6-2 and TRBV6-3, those segments were excluded. The authors suggested that the approach could potentially be extended to other disease states and immunological phenotypes. In an earlier analysis of approximately 590 of the donors, most TCR beta V segments were observed in productive rearrangements about 90% or about 30% of the time, broadly matching IMGT annotations. Because some donors lacked HLA typing at each locus, the association tests relied only on the typed subset. In vitro tests confirmed that a few of the cytomegalovirus-associated TCR beta chains recognize cytomegalovirus antigens. A further reported finding was that TCR beta sequences accurately predicted the HLA-A and HLA-B alleles for most subjects in the first cohort. At a false discovery rate of 0.05, a later analysis linked fewer than 20,000 TCR beta sequences to specific HLA alleles. A later analysis reported that several top co-occurrence clusters appeared linked to parvovirus B19, influenza, CMV and Epstein-Barr virus. When HLA alleles, especially DR and DQ, strongly co-occurred, TCR associations were difficult to assign to individual alleles.

CDR1 SGHNT and CDR2 YYREEE are derived from the germline V gene (reference sequence). The CDR3, from cysteine to phenylalanine, totals 15 residues. Kept here is only the CDR3 DNA, which spans 45 bases and is read in frame from base 1. V is cut back by 3 bases and J by 3 bases, with 4 bases in the junction unmatched. The cohort comprised under 700 healthy bone marrow donors. Cohort members were all nominally healthy when sampled, although unrecorded immune exposures were likely present. The donor tested CMV seropositive, placing the donor among the 250 to 350 seropositive members of the cohort. A peripheral blood sample was collected from each donor, and TCR beta sequencing was performed on peripheral blood mononuclear cells. Genomic DNA was extracted from the blood cell samples with the Qiagen DNeasy Blood Extraction Kit. In the case of this clone: Which antigen it targets is not known. Per-base qualities were not stored, and no clone one base away is much larger.

Library preparation used the immunoSEQ multiplex PCR assay. For the multiplex PCR, a mixture combining 60 forward primers for TCR Vbeta segments and 13 reverse primers for TCR Jbeta segments was used. A multiplex PCR assay on genomic DNA amplified the CDR3 region of rearranged TCR beta genes. Amplified TCR beta libraries were sequenced as 87-base-pair reads on the Illumina HiSeq System. The original pipeline was this. A later analysis tallied around 80 million unique TCR beta chains across the 650 to 750 repertoires, and around 10 million of those chains were shared by two or more donors. To remove PCR and sequencing errors, raw reads were error-corrected and collapsed into unique sequences using a nearest-neighbor algorithm that merged closely related sequences. CDR3 sequences were aligned to IMGT reference sequences to assign V, D and J gene segments. For a sequence to be retained, a match of at least six nucleotides was required to both a V gene segment and a J gene segment. Rearrangements were called productive when the CDR3 lacked stop codons and stayed in frame with V and J; all others were non-productive. Following IMGT convention, CDR3 was defined as the stretch from the second conserved V-encoded cysteine up to the conserved J-encoded phenylalanine. The earlier analysis of 550 to 650 of the donors excluded any sequence lacking an unambiguous match to a single V gene segment. An earlier analysis of fewer than 750 of the donors called V segments functional above 56.7% productive rearrangements and segregating when the between-donor standard deviation exceeded 5%. A statistical classification framework was built to diagnose cytomegalovirus status from the catalog of TCR beta chain sequences. V and J gene assignment, in a later analysis, came from comparing TCR nucleotide sequences with IMGT/GENE-DB human TR gene sequences. Using the TCRdist pipeline, a later analysis assigned CDR3 sequences along with most-parsimonious VDJ recombination scenarios. A later analysis defined each TCR beta chain by its CDR3 amino acid sequence plus V-gene family, and excluded reads lacking a unique V-gene family. A later analysis removed 500 to 600 highly shared, low-generation-probability nucleotide sequences to deal with suspected cross-contamination and a sequencing artifact. In a later analysis, a clonal expansion index for each public chain was calculated from normalized within-repertoire ranks of inferred template counts. Generation probabilities in a later analysis came from a VDJ recombination model fitted to out-of-frame rearrangements, and those results were checked against IGoR. In a later analysis, TCR-TCR, TCR-HLA and TCR-CMV co-occurrence was scored with hypergeometric tests, and a repertoire-size bias correction was applied to TCR pairs. In a later analysis, false discovery rates were estimated by permuting HLA or CMV assignments 20 times. In a later analysis, co-occurring TCRs were grouped with DBSCAN, and TCRdist sequence similarity was added when clustering was performed within HLA-allele-positive subsets. Repertoires with fewer than 30,000 or more than 120,000 public chains, plus five repertoires with anomalous nucleotide sharing, were excluded from co-occurrence clustering. The source is immuneACCESS, and TCRdb retained only in-frame sequences with V and J called. Part of the clones is not carried over; for the studies checked, unresolved V genes explain less than half of this, and the remainder is unexplained. V, J and clone size are those of that table, while D and trimming were read from the DNA. For this sample the table gives roughly 200,000 clones, of which roughly 78% were detected only once. Roughly 4.5% of the sample lies in the top ten.

The chain is assembled from TRBV5-4 and TRBJ1-2, and 11 junction bases match TRBD1. The sequence derives from a woman aged 25 to 39 in good health and CMV-seropositive. The sequenced sample consisted of PBMCs. The bases are TGTGCCAGCAGCTGGGGACAGGGGGTAGACTATGGCTACACCTTC. This gives the protein CASSWGQGVDYGYTF. The reference TRBV5-4 and TRBJ1-2 proteins fill in what lies around the CDR3, so the full variable domain reads ETGVTQSPTHLIKTRGQQVTLRCSSQSGHNTVSWYQQALGQGPQFIFQYYREEENGRGNFPPRFSGLQFPNYSSELNVNALELDDSALYLCASSWGQGVDYGYTFGSGTRLTVV.